These 4 T cell receptor beta chains share one sample of origin, sequenced in a study of identical twins. Via MiXCR, TCRdb re-called the 5' RACE reads, giving one row per CDR3 protein. Seen here are around 550,000 distinct CDR3 sequences, approximately 16% observed once, and the top ten hold 0.35% to 0.45%. These data were also reused for a study on yellow fever vaccine responses in identical twins.

Sequencing input: CD4+ T cells sorted from blood. These receptors all stem from a woman under 30 in good health.

The J gene is TRBJ2-3, the V gene TRBV7-9; D might be TRBD1 (6 bases). Trimming left V 2 bases short and J 1 base short, with 16 bases between. The germline V gene has CDR1 SEHNR and CDR2 FQNEAQ (reference sequence). The CDR3 has 17 residues. The CDR3 DNA reads TGTGCCAGCAGCTTACGCCGAATGGCAGGGGGCACAGATACGCAGTATTTT. Its translation is CASSLRRMAGGTDTQYF.

This clonotype came up a few times. The chain carries TRBV12-3 or TRBV12-4 and TRBJ1-5; no clear D. V lost 2 bases, J lost 7 bases, and 6 bases lay in between. The CDR3 consists of 12 residues. In DNA form, the CDR3 reads TGTGCCAGCAGTTTACCCGGACAGCCCCAGCATTTT. Its protein product is CASSLPGQPQHF.

The chain joins TRBV20-1 to TRBJ1-1; tentative D call: TRBD1 (5 bases). This CDR3 is built from 14 residues. Trimming pared 6 bases from V and 8 bases from J, leaving 22 bases between. Germline V gene data show CDR1 as DFQATT and CDR2 as SNEGSKA (reference sequence). The CDR3: CSATPGAALEEAFF. CDR3 in DNA: TGCAGTGCAACTCCCGGGGCCGCCCTAGAGGAAGCTTTCTTT.

The rearrangement joins TRBV20-1 to TRBJ2-5; D is unclear. Trimming removed 5 bases at V and 2 bases at J, with 6 bases between. The germline V gene has CDR1 DFQATT and CDR2 SNEGSKA (reference sequence). This CDR3 has 11 residues. CDR3 nucleotide sequence: TGCAGTGCTTGGTCACAAGAGACCCAGTACTTC. This translates into CSAWSQETQYF.